This TCR beta chain comes out of a study of lymphopenia after photon versus proton radiotherapy. The CDR3 spans 11 residues. Trimming left V 5 bases short and J 8 bases short, with 7 bases between. Germline lookup yields CDR1 MNHEY and CDR2 SVGAGI. Notes on the study in general: After lymphocyte nadir, photon-treated repertoires showed oligoclonal expansion, especially CD8+ Temra. Proton therapy kept repertoires fairly stable, unlike photons, which gained effector/memory cells.

TCRdb's copy holds only in-frame clones and misses some; the assay was immunoSEQ multiplex PCR. The sample yields 22,000 or so clones, 84% seen once. On this clone: Its specificity is not known.

The clonotype was recovered from a woman between 45 and 65 years old with pancreatic cancer. Sequenced material: peripheral blood, taken from a patient treated with photon-based radiotherapy. This chain uses TRBV6-5 with TRBJ1-5; D not resolved. DNA for the CDR3: TGTGCCAGCAGTATGGGCGAGCCCCAGCATTTT. This gives the protein CASSMGEPQHF.